A single sample is the source of the 24 T cell receptor beta chains below, sequenced in a study of regulatory T cells in long-lasting Graves disease. Building the TCR beta libraries relied on iRepertoire HTBI primers, and CDR3 regions underwent Arm-PCR. From the multiplex PCR reads, TCRdb called clonotypes with MiXCR, one entry per CDR3 protein. This sample has 440,000 or so distinct CDR3 sequences, with 14% to 15% found just once. As for time point: newly diagnosed GD, antithyroid drugs for less than 3 months. The TCR library was prepared using RNA isolated from PBMCs. In addition, the sample was reused for a study of T cells in Graves' hyperthyroidism and ophthalmopathy.

The specimen was peripheral blood mononuclear cells (PBMCs), collected at new diagnosis, from a patient treated with antithyroid drugs. These receptors were taken from a woman under 40 with Graves disease.

This clonotype was seen more than once but under ten times. The chain uses TRBV4-1 and TRBJ1-1; D call uncertain. Germline V gene lookup returns CDR1 MGHRA and CDR2 YSYEKL. Trimming stripped 0 bases from V and 3 bases from J, with 20 bases between. This CDR3 region has 18 residues. CDR3 residues: CASSQDTYPGAFDTEAFF. The CDR3 nucleotides are TGCGCCAGCAGCCAAGATACGTACCCAGGAGCGTTTGACACTGAAGCTTTCTTT.

This clonotype was observed a handful of times. This chain connects TRBV9 to TRBJ2-7; D not resolved. The CDR3 runs 16 residues. Germline values: CDR1 SGDLS, CDR2 YYNGEE. With 3 bases removed from V and 2 bases from J, the gap between germline ends came to 18 bases. CDR3: CASSAGTVYPTYEQYF. DNA for the CDR3: TGTGCCAGCAGCGCCGGCACGGTGTACCCAACCTACGAGCAGTACTTC. Based on the CDR3 plus reference TRBV9 and TRBJ2-7, the full variable domain is DSGVTQTPKHLITATGQRVTLRCSPRSGDLSVYWYQQSLDQGLQFLIQYYNGEERAKGNILERFSAQQFPDLHSELNLSSLELGDSALYFCASSAGTVYPTYEQYFGPGTRLTVT.

This clonotype was found many times. This rearrangement joins TRBV5-1 to TRBJ2-7; perhaps D is TRBD1 or TRBD2 (5 bases each). The CDR3 is 13 amino acids. V gave up 5 bases and J gave up 1 base, with 10 bases separating them. CDR1 is SGHRS, CDR2 YFSETQ, per germline. DNA of the CDR3: TGCGCCAGCAGACCGGGACGGTCCTACGAGCAGTACTTC. Its protein is CASRPGRSYEQYF.

The rearrangement uses TRBV25-1 and TRBJ1-6, with unresolved D. Germline V CDR1 and CDR2: MGHDK, SYGVNS. The CDR3 sequence is 18 residues long. Trimming took off 2 bases at V and 10 bases at J, with 24 bases between the two ends. The CDR3 region is CASSELLDRNSAGSPLHF. As DNA, the CDR3 is TGTGCCAGCAGTGAACTACTGGATAGGAACAGCGCCGGGTCACCCCTCCACTTT.

At least ten counts were recorded for this clonotype. The chain couples TRBV28 to TRBJ1-4, with 8 bases lining up with TRBD1. Unmatched junction bases numbered 9, after V lost 5 bases and J lost 7 bases. The CDR3 extends over 15 amino acids. Germline loops: CDR1 MDHEN, CDR2 SYDVKM. The CDR3: CASSLLQGGSEKLFF. CDR3 DNA sequence: TGTGCCAGCAGTCTCCTACAGGGGGGCTCTGAAAAACTGTTTTTT.

This clonotype was counted at least ten times. V usage is TRBV7-9 and J usage is TRBJ2-3; D assignment may be TRBD1 or TRBD2 (5 bases each). This CDR3 has 17 residues. Trimming left V 5 bases short and J 2 bases short, with 20 bases between. CDR1 and CDR2 from the germline V gene are SEHNR and FQNEAQ (reference sequence). Here the CDR3 DNA reads TGTGCCAGCAGCCCGACCCACACAGGCGACTACACAGATACGCAGTATTTT. Its translation: CASSPTHTGDYTDTQYF.

This clonotype showed up many times. J is TRBJ2-7 and V is TRBV28; 10 bases agree with TRBD1. Germline CDR1 is MDHEN and CDR2 is SYDVKM. The CDR3 runs to 13 residues. V lost 6 bases, J lost 6 bases, and 5 bases stayed unmatched. As DNA, the CDR3 is TGTGCCAGCAGAGCCGGGACAGGGGTCGAGCAGTACTTC. Translation: CASRAGTGVEQYF.

This clonotype has ten or more counts. This chain links TRBV13 with TRBJ1-1; D remains ambiguous. The CDR3 runs to 14 residues. Trimming took off 5 bases at V and 3 bases at J, with 13 bases between the two ends. Germline CDR1 PRHDT, CDR2 FYEKMQ (reference sequence). CDR3 nucleotides: TGTGCCAGCAGCCCCCGCCGTGGGTACACTGAAGCTTTCTTT. It encodes CASSPRRGYTEAFF.

This clonotype was observed at least ten times. The rearrangement links TRBV24-1 to TRBJ1-2; D not certain. Germline V gene lookup returns CDR1 KGHDR and CDR2 SFDVKD. The CDR3 extends over 13 amino acids. Between the trimmed V and J ends, which lost 1 base and 2 bases, there was a span of 4 bases. CDR3: CATSDFGNYGYTF. DNA of the CDR3: TGTGCCACCAGTGATTTCGGGAACTATGGCTACACCTTC.

The genes are TRBV7-2 and TRBJ1-1; unclear D gene. The CDR3 sequence is 14 residues long. Trimming cost V 2 bases and J 2 bases, with 9 bases left between them. CDR1 is SGHTA, CDR2 FQGNSA, per germline. The CDR3 sequence: CASSLSYFNTEAFF. CDR3 coding DNA: TGTGCCAGCAGCTTATCATACTTTAACACTGAAGCTTTCTTT.

This clonotype was recorded at least ten times. The rearrangement joins TRBV28 to TRBJ2-7; 11 positions match TRBD2. The CDR3 has 16 residues. Germline V gene sequence: CDR1 MDHEN, CDR2 SYDVKM. V was clipped by 5 bases and J by 2 bases; unmatched bases: 8. CDR3 nucleotide sequence: TGTGCCAGCAGTATTCTTCTACTAGCGGGAGCCTACGAGCAGTACTTC. Its protein product is CASSILLLAGAYEQYF. The whole variable domain, filled in from reference TRBV28 and TRBJ2-7, reads DVKVTQSSRYLVKRTGEKVFLECVQDMDHENMFWYRQDPGLGLRLIYFSYDVKMKEKGDIPEGYSVSREKKERFSLILESASTNQTSMYLCASSILLLAGAYEQYFGPGTRLTVT.

This clonotype was seen at least ten times. J is TRBJ1-2 and V is TRBV12-5; D possibly corresponds to TRBD1 (6 bases). Germline values: CDR1 LGHNT, CDR2 FRNRAP. V lost 6 bases to trimming and J lost 4 bases, with 18 bases between them. This CDR3 spans 15 amino acids. Here the CDR3 reads CASGPTGGPLYGYTF. CDR3 DNA sequence: TGTGCTAGTGGCCCTACCGGGGGGCCACTCTATGGCTACACCTTC.

The V gene is TRBV6-1, the J gene TRBJ2-3; 10 bases map to TRBD2. Germline CDR1 and CDR2: MNHNS and SASEGT. The CDR3 runs to 15 residues. The ends lost 6 bases at V and 6 bases at J; junction bases unmatched: 9. CDR3 region: CASRSLAGAGDTQYF. CDR3 sequence (DNA): TGTGCCAGCAGGTCGCTAGCGGGGGCCGGGGATACGCAGTATTTT.

This clonotype was counted many times. This chain uses TRBV20-1 with TRBJ2-5, with D uncertain. Germline V gene lookup returns CDR1 DFQATT and CDR2 SNEGSKA (reference sequence). Deletions cut 3 bases from V and 5 bases from J, with 16 bases between. This CDR3 has 14 residues. The CDR3 DNA is TGCAGTGCTAGTGCCGCTCACGGGTTGGAGACCCAGTACTTC. It is translated as CSASAAHGLETQYF.

Points on this clonotype: One junction end does not reproduce the germline sequence, and a read error may be involved. The rearrangement uses TRBV20-1 and TRBJ2-7; the D call may be TRBD1 or TRBD2 (5 bases each). The CDR3 length is 12 residues. CDR1 and CDR2 from the germline V gene are DFQATT and SNEGSKA (reference sequence). For the CDR3, the DNA is TGCAGCGCTAGAGATTGGGGGAACGAGCAGTACTTC. This codes for CSARDWGNEQYF.

This clonotype was seen only a few times. V is TRBV5-1 and J is TRBJ2-1; D may be TRBD2 (5 bases). This CDR3 is 17 amino acids long. Germline-derived CDR1 and CDR2 are SGHRS and YFSETQ. V was shortened by 1 base and J by 0 bases, with 14 bases between the two germline ends. In nucleotides, the CDR3 is TGCGCCAGCAGCTTGCCCCTAGCCGAGAGCTCCTACAATGAGCAGTTCTTC. Translated: CASSLPLAESSYNEQFF.

This clonotype has more than one count but fewer than ten. V and J are TRBV19 and TRBJ1-5, with D perhaps matching TRBD1 (5 bases). Trimming took 7 bases from V and 1 from J, leaving 14 bases between them. This CDR3 comprises 15 residues. In germline, CDR1 is LNHDA, CDR2 SQIVND (reference sequence). This CDR3 is CASTVGHTSNQPQHF. The CDR3 DNA is TGTGCCAGTACCGTGGGGCACACGAGCAATCAGCCCCAGCATTTT.

This clonotype was seen only a few times. At one boundary the junction diverges from the germline segment, which might be a read error. The J gene is TRBJ1-5, the V gene TRBV4-1, with 9 bases identical to TRBD1. The CDR3 length is 14 residues. Germline CDR1 and CDR2: MGHRA and YSYEKL. The DNA for the CDR3 is TGCGCCAGCAGCCAAGATTCGGACAGGGGCCCCCTGCATTTT. As protein: CASSQDSDRGPLHF.

In this sample, this clonotype turned up once. This chain joins TRBV5-1 and TRBJ2-2, with D uncertain. Germline V gene sequence: CDR1 SGHRS, CDR2 YFSETQ. There are 19 residues in the CDR3. The germline V and J ends were trimmed by 0 bases and 3 bases, with 21 bases remaining between them. CDR3 sequence (DNA): TGCGCCAGCAGCTTGGCCCTGGAGTGGCGGCCTCGGCACACCGGGGAGCTGTTTTTT. Protein sequence: CASSLALEWRPRHTGELFF.

This clonotype has just one count. The missing conserved phenylalanine or tryptophan at the end of this CDR3 makes a read error likely. This chain connects TRBV4-2 to TRBJ2-3; D is undetermined. The ends were cut back, 1 base at V and 0 bases at J, with 8 bases in the middle. Germline V lookup: CDR1 LGHNA, CDR2 YNFKEQ. This CDR3 has 15 amino acids. This CDR3 reads CASSQALGSTDTQYL. As DNA, the CDR3 is TGTGCCAGCAGCCAAGCCCTTGGTAGCACAGATACGCAGTATCTT.

This sequence joins TRBV19 and TRBJ2-3, with D perhaps matching TRBD1 (6 bases). Trimming removed 2 bases at V and 0 bases at J, with 9 bases between. Looked up from germline, CDR1 is LNHDA and CDR2 is SQIVND (reference sequence). The CDR3 consists of 15 residues. CDR3 bases: TGTGCCAGTAGTATATTGGGGGCTAGCACAGATACGCAGTATTTT. Its translation: CASSILGASTDTQYF.

This clonotype came up many times. This chain links TRBV29-1 with TRBJ2-5; 7 positions match TRBD2. Looked up from germline, CDR1 is SQVTM and CDR2 is ANQGSEA. V dropped 5 bases and J dropped 5; count of bases not matched to a gene: 14. This CDR3 comprises 15 residues. The CDR3 loop reads CSVKRSAGVGETQYF. The CDR3 DNA reads as TGCAGCGTTAAAAGGTCGGCGGGAGTCGGGGAGACCCAGTACTTC.

The sample holds many counts of this clonotype. This chain uses TRBV20-1 with TRBJ2-5, with a weak D call TRBD1 (5 bases). V was pared by 3 bases and J by 9 bases, with 14 bases between. From germline, CDR1 is DFQATT and CDR2 SNEGSKA (reference sequence). This CDR3 is built from 12 residues. The CDR3 is CSASLTVGAQYF. The CDR3 nucleotides are TGCAGTGCTAGTTTGACAGTTGGGGCCCAGTACTTC.

The chain has TRBV20-1 and TRBJ1-2; TRBD1 is a possible D gene (5 bases). Trimming removed 4 bases from V and 4 bases from J, with 19 bases in between. The CDR3 is made up of 15 amino acids. Germline-derived CDR1 and CDR2 are DFQATT and SNEGSKA (reference sequence). DNA for the CDR3: TGCAGTGCTAATTTCCGGACAACTGCCTCCTATGGCTACACCTTC. Translation: CSANFRTTASYGYTF.